The 30 T cell receptor beta chains below were found in one sample sequenced in a study of T cell repertoires in ileal Crohn's disease. TCRdb's copy holds only in-frame clones and misses some; the assay was immunoSEQ multiplex PCR. The sample contains 5,500 to 6,000 clones, 80% to 85% of which appear only once. The material sequenced was ileal tissue. The receptors originated from an adult with Crohn's disease.

The rearrangement joins TRBV2 to TRBJ1-2; D is unclear. Trimming took 3 bases from V and 2 from J, leaving 7 bases between them. This CDR3 is 13 amino acids long. Per germline, CDR1 SNHLY and CDR2 FYNNEI. CDR3 sequence: CASSESANYGYTF. DNA for the CDR3: TGTGCCAGCAGTGAGTCCGCGAACTATGGCTACACCTTC.

The chain carries TRBV27 and TRBJ2-1, with a possible D match to TRBD2 (7 bases). This CDR3 has 14 residues. Per germline, CDR1 MNHEY and CDR2 SMNVEV (reference sequence). Trimming removed 3 bases at V and 7 bases at J, with 13 bases between. The CDR3 nucleotides are TGTGCCAGCAGTTTCGCGGGGGCGTTAAATGAGCAGTTCTTC. The encoded protein is CASSFAGALNEQFF.

This clone was seen more than once but under ten times. The sample carries other DNA sequences with the same CDR3. The chain employs TRBV27 and TRBJ2-7; 9 nucleotides match TRBD1. After removal of 6 bases from V and 3 bases from J, the junction contained 9 bases not matched to a gene. The CDR3 has 15 residues. Per germline, CDR1 MNHEY and CDR2 SMNVEV (reference sequence). CDR3 residues: CASSLTGTGNYEQYF. CDR3 bases: TGTGCCAGCAGCCTAACCGGGACAGGGAACTACGAGCAGTACTTC.

The rearrangement uses TRBV5-1 and TRBJ1-1; the D is unclear. The CDR3 loop spans 13 amino acids. Trimming stripped 0 bases from V and 9 bases from J, with 12 bases between. Germline-derived CDR1 and CDR2 are SGHRS and YFSETQ. The CDR3: CASSLEGGRKAFF. In nucleotides, the CDR3 is TGCGCCAGCAGCTTGGAGGGAGGGCGTAAAGCTTTCTTT.

The chain carries TRBV28 and TRBJ1-5; weak D call: TRBD1 (6 bases). The CDR3 consists of 15 residues. V lost 7 bases and J lost 4, with 17 bases in between. Germline CDR1 MDHEN, CDR2 SYDVKM. This CDR3 is CASTLLGGGNQPQHF. The CDR3 DNA follows: TGTGCCAGCACCCTACTAGGGGGTGGAAATCAGCCCCAGCATTTT.

The rearrangement joins TRBV28 to TRBJ1-2, with 11 bases matching TRBD1. Germline V lookup: CDR1 MDHEN, CDR2 SYDVKM. Trimming took 2 bases from V and 7 from J; bases not matched to a gene: 0. This CDR3 has 13 amino acids. The CDR3 spells CASSLGQGAGYTF. CDR3 DNA sequence: TGTGCCAGCAGTTTAGGACAGGGGGCTGGCTACACCTTC.

The chain employs TRBV5-1 and TRBJ2-7; D unresolved. This CDR3 has 14 residues. CDR1 and CDR2 from the germline V gene are SGHRS and YFSETQ. The V end lost 0 bases, the J end lost 3 bases, and 10 bases lay between the germline ends. The CDR3 DNA follows: TGCGCCAGCAGCTTGGTTCAGTCCAACTACGAGCAGTACTTC. This gives the protein CASSLVQSNYEQYF. The variable domain in full, with the rest retrieved from reference TRBV5-1 and TRBJ2-7, is KAGVTQTPRYLIKTRGQQVTLSCSPISGHRSVSWYQQTPGQGLQFLFEYFSETQRNKGNFPGRFSGRQFSNSRSEMNVSTLELGDSALYLCASSLVQSNYEQYFGPGTRLTVT.

The chain links TRBV7-8 to TRBJ1-6, with D tentatively TRBD1 (5 bases). V lost 4 bases to trimming and J lost 5 bases, with 15 bases between them. In germline, CDR1 is SGHVS, CDR2 FQNEAQ. The CDR3 has 16 residues. In DNA, the CDR3 is TGTGCCAGCAGCTGGTTGGGGACGCAGAATAATTCACCCCTCCACTTT. It yields the protein CASSWLGTQNNSPLHF.

The chain joins TRBV28 to TRBJ1-1; D might be TRBD1 (6 bases). V dropped 3 bases and J dropped 7 bases, with 15 bases sitting between them. This CDR3 comprises 14 residues. Germline V lookup: CDR1 MDHEN, CDR2 SYDVKM. The CDR3 region is CASSFGGQGGEAFF. In DNA form, the CDR3 reads TGTGCCAGCAGTTTTGGGGGGCAAGGAGGTGAAGCTTTCTTT.

The chain joins TRBV5-1 to TRBJ2-1; D gene unclear. Looked up from germline, CDR1 is SGHRS and CDR2 is YFSETQ. This CDR3 is built from 10 residues. V was cut by 6 bases and J by 6 bases, with 4 bases left in between. The CDR3 DNA is TGCGCCAGCAACCTCAATGAGCAGTTCTTC. This translates into CASNLNEQFF. Full variable domain (outside the CDR3, taken from reference TRBV5-1 and TRBJ2-1): KAGVTQTPRYLIKTRGQQVTLSCSPISGHRSVSWYQQTPGQGLQFLFEYFSETQRNKGNFPGRFSGRQFSNSRSEMNVSTLELGDSALYLCASNLNEQFFGPGTRLTVL.

The chain combines TRBV10-3 with TRBJ2-7; tentative D call: TRBD1 (6 bases). CDR3 length: 14 residues. Germline V CDR1 and CDR2: ENHRY, SYGVKD. V lost 0 bases to trimming and J lost 5 bases, with 11 bases between them. The CDR3 reads CAISESQGLHEQYF. CDR3 in DNA: TGTGCCATCAGTGAGTCGCAGGGGCTCCACGAGCAGTACTTC.

This clone was seen a single time. The chain combines TRBV6-5 with TRBJ1-5; no firm D call. The CDR3 runs 13 residues. With 5 bases removed from V and 3 bases from J, the gap between germline ends came to 8 bases. Germline CDR1 MNHEY, CDR2 SVGAGI. The CDR3 region has the DNA TGTGCCAGCAGTACAGCCTTCAATCAGCCCCAGCATTTT. Amino acid sequence: CASSTAFNQPQHF.

V is TRBV21-1 and J is TRBJ2-7; the D call TRBD1 from the table was never checked on the DNA. TRBV21-1 is a pseudogene. The CDR3 sequence is 14 residues long. The CDR3 DNA reads TGTGCCAGCAGCAAAAGGGGAACTTCCTACGAGCAGTACTTC. It codes for CASSKRGTSYEQYF.

CDR3 nucleotide sequence: TGTGCCAGTAGTATAAGCCAGGGATACGGACCTAATTCACCCCTCCACTTT. The encoded protein is CASSISQGYGPNSPLHF. The chain couples TRBV19 to TRBJ1-6; maybe TRBD1 (5 bases). The CDR3 length is 17 residues. The germline V gene encodes CDR1 LNHDA and CDR2 SQIVND (reference sequence). Deletions cut 2 bases from V and 6 bases from J, with 17 bases between.

The V call is TRBV6-1, the J call TRBJ2-5; D uncertain. The germline V gene encodes CDR1 MNHNS and CDR2 SASEGT. This CDR3 contains 15 residues. V was shortened by 1 base and J by 2 bases, with 11 bases between the two germline ends. As DNA, the CDR3 is TGTGCCAGCAGTGAAGGGGCACTTGGGCAAGAGACCCAGTACTTC. Translating gives CASSEGALGQETQYF.

V and J are TRBV27 and TRBJ2-3; 8 positions match TRBD2. V was pared by 5 bases and J by 1 base, with 20 bases of the junction left unmatched. The CDR3 is 20 amino acids. Germline CDR1 is MNHEY and CDR2 is SMNVEV (reference sequence). The CDR3 DNA reads as TGTGCCAGCAGTCCCTTATTCGGGGGGGGGCCTGTCTACCGCACAGATACGCAGTATTTT. Its translation is CASSPLFGGGPVYRTDTQYF.

The J gene is TRBJ2-1, the V gene TRBV6-5; D ambiguous. Looked up from germline, CDR1 is MNHEY and CDR2 is SVGAGI. The CDR3 spans 16 residues. Trimming removed 0 bases at V and 1 base at J, with 10 bases between. The CDR3 spells CASSYSSRMSYNEQFF. The CDR3 DNA reads TGTGCCAGCAGTTACTCTTCCCGGATGTCCTACAATGAGCAGTTCTTC.

The chain links TRBV7-6 to TRBJ2-3; a possible D gene is TRBD2 (5 bases). The CDR3 runs 13 residues. Trimming cost V 1 base and J 5 bases, with 7 bases left between them. Germline CDR1 is SGHVS and CDR2 is FNYEAQ. CDR3 sequence (DNA): TGTGCCAGCAGCTTAGTTGAGGGAGATACGCAGTATTTT. Translation gives CASSLVEGDTQYF.

The chain uses TRBV29-1 and TRBJ1-2; D uncertain. V dropped 7 bases and J dropped 3 bases, with 9 bases sitting between them. The germline V gene has CDR1 SQVTM and CDR2 ANQGSEA. There are 11 residues in the CDR3. CDR3 DNA: TGCAGCGCTGGAACAGACTATGGCTACACCTTC. Encoded protein: CSAGTDYGYTF.

J is TRBJ2-7 and V is TRBV6-5, with 8 bases matching TRBD2. The CDR3 length is 15 residues. CDR1 is MNHEY, CDR2 SVGAGI, per germline. Unmatched junction bases numbered 6, after V lost 4 bases and J lost 1 base. The CDR3 DNA follows: TGTGCCAGCAGTTCGACTAGCGACAGTTCCTACGAGCAGTACTTC. This sequence encodes CASSSTSDSSYEQYF.

This clone was detected a few times. The chain employs TRBV28 and TRBJ1-2; a weak D match, TRBD1 (6 bases). Trimming pared 2 bases from V and 6 bases from J, leaving 16 bases between. The CDR3 contains 15 residues. Germline CDR1 and CDR2: MDHEN and SYDVKM. The CDR3 region has the DNA TGTGCCAGCAGTTTACTACAGGGCGTCAGCGATGGCTACACCTTC. Its translation is CASSLLQGVSDGYTF.

This clone has only one observation. The rearrangement links TRBV11-2 to TRBJ1-5, with a tentative D call TRBD1 (6 bases). V was cut by 0 bases and J by 11 bases, with 11 bases left in between. CDR1 and CDR2 from the germline V gene are SGHAT and FQNNGV. This CDR3 is built from 13 residues. The CDR3 nucleotides are TGTGCCAGCAGCTTAGAGGGGGGCATGACCCAGCATTTT. Its translation: CASSLEGGMTQHF.

The chain couples TRBV7-2 to TRBJ1-5, with 7 bases aligning to TRBD1. The CDR3 is 15 amino acids. Germline values: CDR1 SGHTA, CDR2 FQGNSA. The V gene end was trimmed by 5 bases and the J gene end by 5 bases; junction bases not matched to a gene: 9. CDR3 DNA sequence: TGTGCCAGCAGCGGGGGCAGGGGGGACTATCAGCCCCAGCATTTT. Its protein is CASSGGRGDYQPQHF.

In DNA, the CDR3 is TGCGCCAGCAGCCTGGGACAGGGGATCGACTATGGCTACACCTTC. This translates into CASSLGQGIDYGYTF. The chain recombines TRBV5-1 with TRBJ1-2; 10 bases fit TRBD1. From germline, CDR1 is SGHRS and CDR2 YFSETQ. The CDR3 covers 15 residues. J was trimmed by 3 bases and V by 4 bases; bases with no gene match: 6.

This sequence joins TRBV6-1 and TRBJ2-7; D not certain. The CDR3 is 11 amino acids. V dropped 7 bases and J dropped 2 bases, with 6 bases sitting between them. The germline V gene has CDR1 MNHNS and CDR2 SASEGT. In DNA, the CDR3 is TGTGCCAGCACCGGTACCTACGAGCAGTACTTC. It codes for CASTGTYEQYF.

The chain employs TRBV28 and TRBJ2-7; TRBD2 matches 8 bases. The length of the CDR3 is 14 residues. J was trimmed by 0 bases and V by 2 bases; bases with no gene match: 0. Germline V gene lookup returns CDR1 MDHEN and CDR2 SYDVKM. The CDR3 DNA sequence: TGTGCCAGCAGTTTAAGCGGGAGCTCCTACGAGCAGTACTTC. It translates to CASSLSGSSYEQYF.

The chain carries TRBV7-2 and TRBJ1-1; D unresolved. With 3 bases removed from V and 7 bases from J, the gap between germline ends came to 9 bases. This CDR3 comprises 12 residues. Germline CDR1 is SGHTA and CDR2 is FQGNSA. The CDR3 DNA sequence: TGTGCCAGCAGCTTCCTTGGGTATGAAGCTTTCTTT. Translated, it gives CASSFLGYEAFF.

The chain uses TRBV2 and TRBJ2-1; D possibly matches TRBD1 or TRBD2 (5 bases each). V lost 4 bases and J 0 bases, leaving 10 bases between the germline ends. The germline V gene encodes CDR1 SNHLY and CDR2 FYNNEI. This CDR3 region has 15 residues. The CDR3 sequence: CASSAGTDSYNEQFF. The CDR3 DNA reads as TGTGCCAGCAGTGCTGGGACGGACTCCTACAATGAGCAGTTCTTC.

The rearrangement links TRBV4-3 to TRBJ2-3; tentatively, D is TRBD2 (7 bases). Trimming cost V 11 bases and J 0 bases, with 18 bases left between them. Germline lookup yields CDR1 LGHNA and CDR2 YSLEER. The CDR3 consists of 15 residues. For the CDR3, the DNA is TGCGCCGCTTCTATGGCGGGGGCTAGCACAGATACGCAGTATTTT. Encoded protein: CAASMAGASTDTQYF.

The J gene is TRBJ1-5, the V gene TRBV6-6; no definite D call. Germline V gene lookup returns CDR1 MNHNY and CDR2 SVGAGI (reference sequence). This CDR3 region has 14 residues. V shed 0 bases and J shed 7 bases, with 10 bases lying between them. CDR3 loop: CASSYSQPGQPQHF. In DNA, the CDR3 is TGTGCCAGCAGTTACTCACAACCGGGACAGCCCCAGCATTTT.